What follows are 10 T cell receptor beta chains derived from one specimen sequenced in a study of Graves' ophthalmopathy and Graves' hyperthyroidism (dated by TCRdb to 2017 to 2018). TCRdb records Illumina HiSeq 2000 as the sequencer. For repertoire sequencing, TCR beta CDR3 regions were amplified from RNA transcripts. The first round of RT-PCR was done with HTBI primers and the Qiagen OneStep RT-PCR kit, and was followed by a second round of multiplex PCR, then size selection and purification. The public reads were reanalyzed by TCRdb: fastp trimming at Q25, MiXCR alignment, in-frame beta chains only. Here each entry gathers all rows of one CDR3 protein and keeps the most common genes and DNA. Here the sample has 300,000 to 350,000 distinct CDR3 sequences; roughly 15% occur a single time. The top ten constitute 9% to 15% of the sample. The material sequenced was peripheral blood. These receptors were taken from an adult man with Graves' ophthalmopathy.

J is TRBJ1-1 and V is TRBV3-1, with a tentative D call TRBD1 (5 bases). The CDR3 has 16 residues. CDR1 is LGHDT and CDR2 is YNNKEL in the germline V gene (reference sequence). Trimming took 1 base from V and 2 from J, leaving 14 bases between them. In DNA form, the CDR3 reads TGTGCCAGCAGCCAAGGTGGGGGATTAATTAACACTGAAGCTTTCTTT. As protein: CASSQGGGLINTEAFF.

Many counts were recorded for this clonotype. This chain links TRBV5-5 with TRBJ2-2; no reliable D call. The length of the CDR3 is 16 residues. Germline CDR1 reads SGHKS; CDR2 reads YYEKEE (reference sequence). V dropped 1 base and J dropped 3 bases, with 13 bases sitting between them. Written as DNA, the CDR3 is TGTGCCAGCAGCTTGTCGATCCAGGTTGACACCGGGGAGCTGTTTTTT. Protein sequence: CASSLSIQVDTGELFF.

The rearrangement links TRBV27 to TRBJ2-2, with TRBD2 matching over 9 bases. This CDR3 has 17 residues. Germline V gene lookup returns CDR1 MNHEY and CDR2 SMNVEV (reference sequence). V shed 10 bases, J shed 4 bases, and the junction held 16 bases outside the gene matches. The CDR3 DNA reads TGTGCCACCGCGGGGAGGGCGGGAGGGCTGGGCACCGGGGAGCTGTTTTTT. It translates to CATAGRAGGLGTGELFF.

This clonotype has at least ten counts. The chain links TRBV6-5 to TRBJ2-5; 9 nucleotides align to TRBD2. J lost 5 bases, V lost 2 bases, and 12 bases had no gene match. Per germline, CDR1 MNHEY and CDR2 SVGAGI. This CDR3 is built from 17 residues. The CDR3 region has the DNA TGTGCCAGCAGTTACCCGACTAGCGGCCCCAGAGGGGAGACCCAGTACTTC. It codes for CASSYPTSGPRGETQYF.

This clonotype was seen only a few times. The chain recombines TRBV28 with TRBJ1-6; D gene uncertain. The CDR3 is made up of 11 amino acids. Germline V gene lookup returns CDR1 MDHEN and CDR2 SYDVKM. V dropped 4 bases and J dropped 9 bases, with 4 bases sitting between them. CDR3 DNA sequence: TGTGCCAGCAGTTCTGTTTCACCCCTCCACTTT. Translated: CASSSVSPLHF. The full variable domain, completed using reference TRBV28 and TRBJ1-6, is DVKVTQSSRYLVKRTGEKVFLECVQDMDHENMFWYRQDPGLGLRLIYFSYDVKMKEKGDIPEGYSVSREKKERFSLILESASTNQTSMYLCASSSVSPLHFGNGTRLTVT.

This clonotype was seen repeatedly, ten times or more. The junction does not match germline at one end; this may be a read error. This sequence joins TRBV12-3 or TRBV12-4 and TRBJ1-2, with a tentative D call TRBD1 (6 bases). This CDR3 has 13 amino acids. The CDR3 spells CASSPSGAYGCTF. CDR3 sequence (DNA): TGTGCCAGCAGTCCTTCGGGGGCGTATGGCTGCACCTTC.

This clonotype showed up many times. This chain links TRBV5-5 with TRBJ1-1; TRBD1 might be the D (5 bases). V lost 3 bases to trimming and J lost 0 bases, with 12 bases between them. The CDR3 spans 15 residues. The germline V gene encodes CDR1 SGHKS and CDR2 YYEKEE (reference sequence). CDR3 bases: TGTGCCAGCAGCTACAGGACGGTGATGAACACTGAAGCTTTCTTT. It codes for CASSYRTVMNTEAFF.

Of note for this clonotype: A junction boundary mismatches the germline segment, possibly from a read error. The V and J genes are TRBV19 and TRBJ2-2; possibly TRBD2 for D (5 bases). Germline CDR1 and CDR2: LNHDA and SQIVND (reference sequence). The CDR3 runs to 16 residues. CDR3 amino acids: CASSKWACDGTGELSF. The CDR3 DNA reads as TGTGCCAGTAGTAAGTGGGCGTGCGATGGCACCGGGGAGCTGTCTTTT.

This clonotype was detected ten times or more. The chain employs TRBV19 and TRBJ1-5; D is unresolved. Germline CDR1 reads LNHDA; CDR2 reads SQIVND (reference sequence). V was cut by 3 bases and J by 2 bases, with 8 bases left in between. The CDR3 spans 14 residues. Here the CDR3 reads CASSIDWGNQPQHF. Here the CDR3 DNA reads TGTGCCAGTAGTATTGACTGGGGCAATCAGCCCCAGCATTTT.

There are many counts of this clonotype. The CDR3 DNA sequence: TGTGCCAGCAGCTTGGACACAGGGGTGTCACCCCTCCACTTT. This translates into CASSLDTGVSPLHF. This chain joins TRBV5-6 and TRBJ1-6; 7 bases agree with TRBD1. Losses at the gene ends were 0 bases for V and 10 bases for J; bases not matched to a gene: 4. Germline V gene lookup returns CDR1 SGHDT and CDR2 YYEEEE. CDR3 length: 14 amino acids.